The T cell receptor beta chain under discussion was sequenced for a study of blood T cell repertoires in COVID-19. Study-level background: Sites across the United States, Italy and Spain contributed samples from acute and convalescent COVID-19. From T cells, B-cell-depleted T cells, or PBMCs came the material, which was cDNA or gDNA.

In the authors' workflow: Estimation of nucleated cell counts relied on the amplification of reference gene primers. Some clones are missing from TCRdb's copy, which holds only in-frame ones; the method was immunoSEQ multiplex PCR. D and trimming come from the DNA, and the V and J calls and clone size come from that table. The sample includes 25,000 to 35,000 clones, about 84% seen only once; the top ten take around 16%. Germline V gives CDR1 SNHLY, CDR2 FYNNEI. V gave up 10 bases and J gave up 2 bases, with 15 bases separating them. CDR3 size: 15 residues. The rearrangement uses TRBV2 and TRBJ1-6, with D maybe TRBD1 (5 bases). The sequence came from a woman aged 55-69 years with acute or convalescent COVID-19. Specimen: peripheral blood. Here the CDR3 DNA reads TGTGCCACTTTCCAGGGCGGGACCTATAATTCACCCCTCCACTTT. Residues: CATFQGGTYNSPLHF.